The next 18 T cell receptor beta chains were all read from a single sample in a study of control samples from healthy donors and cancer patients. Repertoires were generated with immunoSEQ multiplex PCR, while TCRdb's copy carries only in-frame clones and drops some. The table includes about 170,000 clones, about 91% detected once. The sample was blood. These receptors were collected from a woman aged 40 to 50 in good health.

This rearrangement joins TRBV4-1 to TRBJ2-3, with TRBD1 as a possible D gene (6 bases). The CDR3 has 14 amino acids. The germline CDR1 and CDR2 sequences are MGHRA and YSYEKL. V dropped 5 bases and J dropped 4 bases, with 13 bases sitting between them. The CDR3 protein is CASSEGVLADTQYF. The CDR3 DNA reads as TGCGCCAGCAGCGAGGGGGTTCTTGCAGATACGCAGTATTTT.

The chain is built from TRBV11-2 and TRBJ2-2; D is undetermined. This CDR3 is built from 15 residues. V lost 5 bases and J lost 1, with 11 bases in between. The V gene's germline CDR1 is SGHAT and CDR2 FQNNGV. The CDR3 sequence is CASSEPAVNTGELFF. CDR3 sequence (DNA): TGTGCCAGCAGCGAACCGGCGGTGAACACCGGGGAGCTGTTTTTT.

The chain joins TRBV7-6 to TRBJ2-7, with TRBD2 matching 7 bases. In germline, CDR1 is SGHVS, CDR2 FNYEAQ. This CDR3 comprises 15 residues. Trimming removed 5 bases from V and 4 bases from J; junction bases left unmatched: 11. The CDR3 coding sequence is TGTGCCAGCAGCGCAAGCGGGGAAGGACTTTACGAGCAGTACTTC. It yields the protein CASSASGEGLYEQYF.

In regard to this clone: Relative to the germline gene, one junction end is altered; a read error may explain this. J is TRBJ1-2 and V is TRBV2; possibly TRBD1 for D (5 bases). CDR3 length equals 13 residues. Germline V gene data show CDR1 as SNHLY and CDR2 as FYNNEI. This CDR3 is CASSEGDSTGYTF. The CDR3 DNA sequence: TGTGCCAGCAGCGAAGGGGATTCGACGGGCTACACCTTC.

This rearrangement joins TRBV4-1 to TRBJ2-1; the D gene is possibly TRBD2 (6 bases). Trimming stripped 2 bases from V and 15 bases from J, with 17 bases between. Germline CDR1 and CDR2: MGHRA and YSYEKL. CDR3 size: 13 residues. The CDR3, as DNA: TGCGCCAGCAGCCAATTCGGGGTAGCGGCTCGGTTCTTC. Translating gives CASSQFGVAARFF.

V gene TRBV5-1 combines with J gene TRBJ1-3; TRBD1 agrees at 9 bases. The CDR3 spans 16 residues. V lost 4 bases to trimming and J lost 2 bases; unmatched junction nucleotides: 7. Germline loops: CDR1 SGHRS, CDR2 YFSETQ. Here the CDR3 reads CASSRLQGATGNTIYF. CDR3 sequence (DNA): TGCGCCAGCAGCCGACTACAGGGGGCTACTGGAAACACCATATATTTT.

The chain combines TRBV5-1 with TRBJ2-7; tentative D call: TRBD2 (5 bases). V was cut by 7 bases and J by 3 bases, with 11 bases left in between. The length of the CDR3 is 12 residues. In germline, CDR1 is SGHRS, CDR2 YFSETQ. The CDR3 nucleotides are TGCGCCAGCGGCCCAGGACTCTACGAGCAGTACTTC. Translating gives CASGPGLYEQYF. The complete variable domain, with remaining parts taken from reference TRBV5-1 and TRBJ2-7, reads KAGVTQTPRYLIKTRGQQVTLSCSPISGHRSVSWYQQTPGQGLQFLFEYFSETQRNKGNFPGRFSGRQFSNSRSEMNVSTLELGDSALYLCASGPGLYEQYFGPGTRLTVT.

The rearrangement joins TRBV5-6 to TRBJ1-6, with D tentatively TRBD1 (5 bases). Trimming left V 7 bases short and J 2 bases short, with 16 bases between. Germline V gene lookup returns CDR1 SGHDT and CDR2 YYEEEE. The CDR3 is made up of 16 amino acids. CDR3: CASSALRDAYNSPLHF. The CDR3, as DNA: TGTGCCAGCTCGGCCCTCAGGGATGCCTATAATTCACCCCTCCACTTT.

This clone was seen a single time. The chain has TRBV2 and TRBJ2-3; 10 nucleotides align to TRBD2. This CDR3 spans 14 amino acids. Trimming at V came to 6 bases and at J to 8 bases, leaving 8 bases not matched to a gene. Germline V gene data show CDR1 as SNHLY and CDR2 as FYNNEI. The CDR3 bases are TGTGCCAGCAGCCCCGGGACTAGCGAAGGTACGCAGTATTTT. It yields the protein CASSPGTSEGTQYF.

CDR3 DNA sequence: TGTGCCAGCAGCCCTGAAGCAGATACGCAGTATTTT. Its protein is CASSPEADTQYF. The chain links TRBV7-8 to TRBJ2-3; D not certain. V dropped 5 bases and J dropped 4 bases, with 7 bases sitting between them. The length of the CDR3 is 12 residues. Germline CDR1 is SGHVS and CDR2 is FQNEAQ.

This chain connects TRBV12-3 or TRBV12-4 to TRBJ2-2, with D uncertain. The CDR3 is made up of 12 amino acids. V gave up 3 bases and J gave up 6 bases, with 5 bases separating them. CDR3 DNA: TGTGCCAGCAGTTTCATTGCCGGGGAGCTGTTTTTT. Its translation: CASSFIAGELFF.

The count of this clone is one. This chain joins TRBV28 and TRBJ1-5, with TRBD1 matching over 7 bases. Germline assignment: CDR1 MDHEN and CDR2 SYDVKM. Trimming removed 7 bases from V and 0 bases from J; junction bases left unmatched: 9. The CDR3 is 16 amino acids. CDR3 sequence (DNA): TGTGCCAGCATGGGGGGCAGGGGGTATAGCAATCAGCCCCAGCATTTT. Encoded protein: CASMGGRGYSNQPQHF.

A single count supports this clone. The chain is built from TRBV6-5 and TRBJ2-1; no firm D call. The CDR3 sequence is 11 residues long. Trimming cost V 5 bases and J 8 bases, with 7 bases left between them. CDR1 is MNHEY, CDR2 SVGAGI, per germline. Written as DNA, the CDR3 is TGTGCCAGCAGTAGACTGCATGAGCAGTTCTTC. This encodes CASSRLHEQFF.

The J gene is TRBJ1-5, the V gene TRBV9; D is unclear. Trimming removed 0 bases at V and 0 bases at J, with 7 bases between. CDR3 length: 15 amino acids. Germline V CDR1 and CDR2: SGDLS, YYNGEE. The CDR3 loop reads CASSVGVDSNQPQHF. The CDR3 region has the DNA TGTGCCAGCAGCGTAGGAGTAGATAGCAATCAGCCCCAGCATTTT.

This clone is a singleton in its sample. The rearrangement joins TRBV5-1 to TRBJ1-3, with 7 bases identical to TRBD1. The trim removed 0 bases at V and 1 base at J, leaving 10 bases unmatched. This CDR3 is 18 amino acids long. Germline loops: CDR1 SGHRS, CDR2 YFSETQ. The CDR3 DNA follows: TGCGCCAGCAGCTTGGACGGTATCTCAGGGGGTTCTGGAAACACCATATATTTT. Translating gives CASSLDGISGGSGNTIYF.

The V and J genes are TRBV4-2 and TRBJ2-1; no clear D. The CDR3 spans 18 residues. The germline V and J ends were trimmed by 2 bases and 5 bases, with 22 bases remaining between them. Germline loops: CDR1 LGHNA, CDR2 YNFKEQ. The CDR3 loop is CASSQTPSRALTHNEQFF. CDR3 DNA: TGTGCCAGCAGCCAAACCCCCTCCCGGGCCTTAACTCACAATGAGCAGTTCTTC.

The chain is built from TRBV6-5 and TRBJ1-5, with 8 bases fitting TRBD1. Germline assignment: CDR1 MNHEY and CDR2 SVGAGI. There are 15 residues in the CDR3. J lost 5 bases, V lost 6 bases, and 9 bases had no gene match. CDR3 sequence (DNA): TGTGCCAGCAGAATTTTGGCAGGGGGCGATCAGCCCCAGCATTTT. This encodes CASRILAGGDQPQHF.

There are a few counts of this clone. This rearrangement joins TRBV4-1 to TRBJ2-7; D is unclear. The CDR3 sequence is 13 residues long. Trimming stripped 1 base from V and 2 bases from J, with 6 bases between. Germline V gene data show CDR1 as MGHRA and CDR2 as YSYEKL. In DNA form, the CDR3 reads TGCGCCAGCAGCCAAGGGGGTCCCTACGAGCAGTACTTC. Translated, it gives CASSQGGPYEQYF.